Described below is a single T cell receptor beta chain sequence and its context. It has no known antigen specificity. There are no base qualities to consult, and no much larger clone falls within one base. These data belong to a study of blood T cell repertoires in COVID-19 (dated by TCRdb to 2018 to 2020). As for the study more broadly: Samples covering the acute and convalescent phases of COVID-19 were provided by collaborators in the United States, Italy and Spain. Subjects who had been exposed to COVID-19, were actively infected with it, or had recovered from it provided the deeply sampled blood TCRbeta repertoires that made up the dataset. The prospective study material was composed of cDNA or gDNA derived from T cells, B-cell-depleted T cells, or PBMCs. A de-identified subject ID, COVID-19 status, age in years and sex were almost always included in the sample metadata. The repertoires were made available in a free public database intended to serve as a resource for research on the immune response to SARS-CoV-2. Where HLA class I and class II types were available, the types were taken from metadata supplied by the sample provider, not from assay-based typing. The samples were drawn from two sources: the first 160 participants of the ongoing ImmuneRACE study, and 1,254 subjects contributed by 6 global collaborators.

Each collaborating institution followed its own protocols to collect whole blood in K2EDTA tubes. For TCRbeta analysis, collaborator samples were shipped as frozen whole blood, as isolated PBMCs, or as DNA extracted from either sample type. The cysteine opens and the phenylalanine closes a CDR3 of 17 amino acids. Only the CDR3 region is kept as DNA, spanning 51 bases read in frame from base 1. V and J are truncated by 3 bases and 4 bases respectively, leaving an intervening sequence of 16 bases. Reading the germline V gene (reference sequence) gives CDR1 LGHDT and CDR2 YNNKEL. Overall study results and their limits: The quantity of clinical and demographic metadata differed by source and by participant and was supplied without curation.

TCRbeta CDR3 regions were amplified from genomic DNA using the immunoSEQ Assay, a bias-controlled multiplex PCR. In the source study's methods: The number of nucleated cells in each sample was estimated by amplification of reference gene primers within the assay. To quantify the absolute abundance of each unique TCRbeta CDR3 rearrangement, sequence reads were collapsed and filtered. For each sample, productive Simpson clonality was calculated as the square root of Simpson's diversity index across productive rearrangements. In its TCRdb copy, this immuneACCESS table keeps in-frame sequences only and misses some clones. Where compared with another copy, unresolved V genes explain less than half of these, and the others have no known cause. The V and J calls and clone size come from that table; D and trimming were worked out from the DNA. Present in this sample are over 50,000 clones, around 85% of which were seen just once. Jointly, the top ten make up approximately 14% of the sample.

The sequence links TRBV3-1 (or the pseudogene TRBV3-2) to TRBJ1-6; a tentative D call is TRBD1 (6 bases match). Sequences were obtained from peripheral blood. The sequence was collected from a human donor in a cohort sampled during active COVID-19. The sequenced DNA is TGTGCCAGCAGCCAGCAGAGGGGGTACGGGTATAATTCACCCCTCCACTTT. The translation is CASSQQRGYGYNSPLHF.